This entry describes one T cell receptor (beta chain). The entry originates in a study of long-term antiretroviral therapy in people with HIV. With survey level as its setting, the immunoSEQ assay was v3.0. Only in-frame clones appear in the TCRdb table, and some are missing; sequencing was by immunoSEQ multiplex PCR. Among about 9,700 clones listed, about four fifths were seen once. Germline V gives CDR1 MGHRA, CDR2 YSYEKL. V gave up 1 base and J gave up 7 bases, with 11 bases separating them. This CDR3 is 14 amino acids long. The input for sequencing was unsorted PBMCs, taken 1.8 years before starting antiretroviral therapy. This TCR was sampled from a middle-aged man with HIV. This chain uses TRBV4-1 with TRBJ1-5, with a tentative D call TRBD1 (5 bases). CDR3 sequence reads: CASSQVGVWQPQHF. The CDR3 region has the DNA TGCGCCAGCAGCCAAGTGGGGGTCTGGCAGCCCCAGCATTTT.